This TCR beta chain was profiled in a study of T cells in Graves' hyperthyroidism and ophthalmopathy (dated by TCRdb to the late 2010s). Background for the entire study: Peripheral blood was collected at initial diagnosis, before any treatment. To identify TCR V-J signatures that set the groups apart, the researchers used a discovery cohort of 100 patients, made up of some 41 with Graves' ophthalmopathy and about 59 with stable Graves' hyperthyroidism. Prospective prediction of ophthalmopathy was tested in an independent validation cohort of 18 hyperthyroidism patients and 17 patients who later progressed to ophthalmopathy. The approximately 95 discovery patients were divided at random into training and test sets in a 7:3 ratio. Thyroid tissue and blood T-cell repertoires from about six Graves' hyperthyroidism patients were also compared in the study. Once sampling was done, hyperthyroidism patients were given methimazole at a starting dose of 30 mg daily, whereas ophthalmopathy patients were given high-dose intravenous methylprednisolone. TCR Vbeta CDR3 sequencing of 120 to 150 peripheral blood samples (over 40 ophthalmopathy, over 70 hyperthyroidism and some 17 progressor patients) is reported in the paper.

Study-wide conclusions, independent of this receptor: Most expanded thyroid clonotypes (frequency above 0.001) were also found in blood, which suggests that blood repertoires may mirror thyroid immune responses. A model built on a 13 V-J signature distinguished ophthalmopathy from stable hyperthyroidism, reaching approximately 89% sensitivity and around 82% specificity in cross-validation and 80%/75% in testing. No statistical method was used to fix the sample size in advance, and group allocation was not hidden from the investigators. In validation, the model predicted progression to ophthalmopathy a median of approximately 6.3 months before onset, with roughly 70% sensitivity and roughly 73% specificity.

Graves' hyperthyroidism was defined as stable when no progression to ophthalmopathy occurred over 18 months of follow-up. Hyperthyroidism patients were aged 18 to 65 years and newly diagnosed, with disease duration of less than 2 months. The study excluded patients with uncontrolled infections, other autoimmune diseases, pregnancy or lactation. Clinical symptoms, serum thyroxine and TRAb, thyroid ultrasound, and orbital computed tomography formed the basis for the diagnoses. PBMCs were separated from under 12 ml of fresh peripheral blood using Ficoll-Paque density gradient centrifugation. Total RNA was extracted with Trizol reagent, and quality was checked on an Agilent 2100 Bioanalyzer. Amplification of TCR beta CDR3 regions was carried out from RNA transcripts. The TCR CDR3 was subjected to a first round of RT-PCR using the HTBI primer set and the Qiagen OneStep RT-PCR kit. Libraries were constructed in a second round of multiplex PCR, after which size selection and purification were performed. Sequencing of the libraries was done on an Illumina HiSeq2000 using paired-end 100 bp reads. For the original study's pipeline: SOAPnuke was used to process the raw data, throwing out any read that contained adapters or uncalled bases, had a mean Phred below 15, or lacked an exact constant-primer or identifier match. COPE v1.2.5 was used to merge high-quality paired reads, and clonotypes were defined as unique nucleotide sequences. Clonotypes were aligned to IMGT TRBV, TRBD and TRBJ reference segments using MiTCR v1.1. Only V-J combinations with frequency above 0.0001, covering about 99% of repertoires, were analysed. The TCS score was defined as F50 (clonal expansion) divided by E x V (chaos), with BLOSUM62-based TCRdist calculated between CDR3 peptides within each V-J. Welch's t-statistics and random forest reduced several hundred V-J features to fewer than 15, which were used in a naive Bayes classifier (R e1071). Through fastp at Q25 and MiXCR, TCRdb rebuilt clones from the public reads, retaining in-frame beta chains. Identical CDR3 proteins give one entry, which carries the most common genes and DNA. It is TCRdb's table, rather than the study itself, that gives the V and J calls and clone size. In all, the sample holds some 460,000 distinct CDR3 sequences, and approximately 14% of those were seen once. The top ten hold around an eighth of the sample.

The CDR3 holds 14 amino acids from the cysteine to the phenylalanine. The sequence is cut down to CDR3 DNA, 42 bases in frame from base 1. The junction carries 10 bases between V and J, which are trimmed by 3 bases and 1 base respectively. CDR1 and CDR2 are drawn from the germline V gene: SGHRS, YFSETQ. This clonotype was counted ten times or more. The clone's antigen remains unknown. The input lacks base qualities; no much larger clone sits a single base away. The clonotype originates from a young woman with Graves' hyperthyroidism. What was sequenced was blood. The V gene is TRBV5-1 and the J gene is TRBJ1-1; matching of 5 bases hints at TRBD1 as the D gene. DNA sequence: TGCGCCAGCAGCTCTTGGGACGGGAACACTGAAGCTTTCTTT. It specifies CASSSWDGNTEAFF. This CDR3, with the reference TRBV5-1 and TRBJ1-1 proteins standing in past its ends, gives the full variable domain KAGVTQTPRYLIKTRGQQVTLSCSPISGHRSVSWYQQTPGQGLQFLFEYFSETQRNKGNFPGRFSGRQFSNSRSEMNVSTLELGDSALYLCASSSWDGNTEAFFGQGTRLTVV.